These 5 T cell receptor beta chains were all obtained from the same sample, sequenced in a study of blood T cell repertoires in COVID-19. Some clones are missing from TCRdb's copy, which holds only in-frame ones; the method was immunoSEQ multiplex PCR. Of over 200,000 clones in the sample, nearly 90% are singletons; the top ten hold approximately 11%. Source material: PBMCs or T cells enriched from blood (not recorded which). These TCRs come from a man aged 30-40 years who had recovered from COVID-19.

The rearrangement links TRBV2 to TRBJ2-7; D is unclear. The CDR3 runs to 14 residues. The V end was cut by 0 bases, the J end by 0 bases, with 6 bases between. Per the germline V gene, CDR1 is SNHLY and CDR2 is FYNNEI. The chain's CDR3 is CASSEAMSSYEQYF. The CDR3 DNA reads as TGTGCCAGCAGTGAAGCGATGAGCTCCTACGAGCAGTACTTC.

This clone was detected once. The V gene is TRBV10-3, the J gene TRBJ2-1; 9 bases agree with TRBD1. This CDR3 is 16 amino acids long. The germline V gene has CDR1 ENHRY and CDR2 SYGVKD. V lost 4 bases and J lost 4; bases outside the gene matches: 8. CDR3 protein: CAISGGGTGTYNEQFF. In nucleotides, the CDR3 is TGTGCCATCAGTGGGGGTGGGACAGGGACGTACAATGAGCAGTTCTTC.

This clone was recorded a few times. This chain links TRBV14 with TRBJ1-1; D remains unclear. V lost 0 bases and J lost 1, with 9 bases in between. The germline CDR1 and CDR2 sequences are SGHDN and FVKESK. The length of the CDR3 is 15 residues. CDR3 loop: CASSQDSGANTEAFF. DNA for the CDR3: TGTGCCAGCAGCCAAGATTCGGGTGCGAACACTGAAGCTTTCTTT. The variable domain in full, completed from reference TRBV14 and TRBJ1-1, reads EAGVTQFPSHSVIEKGQTVTLRCDPISGHDNLYWYRRVMGKEIKFLLHFVKESKQDESGMPNNRFLAERTGGTYSTLKVQPAELEDSGVYFCASSQDSGANTEAFFGQGTRLTVV.

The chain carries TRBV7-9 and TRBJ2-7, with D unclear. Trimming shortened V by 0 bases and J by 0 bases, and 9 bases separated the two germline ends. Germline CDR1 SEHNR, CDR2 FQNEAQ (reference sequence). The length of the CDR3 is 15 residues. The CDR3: CASSLASGTSYEQYF. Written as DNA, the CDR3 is TGTGCCAGCAGCTTAGCATCAGGCACCTCCTACGAGCAGTACTTC.

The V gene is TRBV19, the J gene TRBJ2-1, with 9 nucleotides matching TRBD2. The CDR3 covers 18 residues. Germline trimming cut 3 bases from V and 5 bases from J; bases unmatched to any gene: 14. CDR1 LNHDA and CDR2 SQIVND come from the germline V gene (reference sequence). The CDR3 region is CASSMSSSGGTPNNEQFF. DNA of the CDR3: TGTGCCAGTAGTATGTCTTCCAGCGGGGGGACCCCTAACAATGAGCAGTTCTTC.